These 17 T cell receptor beta chains were all obtained from the same sample, sequenced in a study of blood T cell repertoires in COVID-19. Only in-frame clones appear in the TCRdb table, and some are missing; sequencing was by immunoSEQ multiplex PCR. Of 140,000 to 150,000 clones listed, roughly 90% are singletons. Sequencing used PBMCs or T cells enriched from blood (not recorded which). The source is a woman aged 25 to 39 with acute COVID-19.

This chain connects TRBV2 to TRBJ2-2, with a possible D match to TRBD1 (6 bases). The V end lost 6 bases, the J end lost 3 bases, and 14 bases lay between the germline ends. Germline V CDR1 and CDR2: SNHLY, FYNNEI. This CDR3 has 15 residues. The CDR3 loop reads CASSPFSGDTGELFF. The CDR3 nucleotides read TGTGCCAGCAGCCCCTTTTCAGGGGACACCGGGGAGCTGTTTTTT.

The chain is built from TRBV28 and TRBJ1-4, with 9 bases fitting TRBD1. Germline V gene lookup returns CDR1 MDHEN and CDR2 SYDVKM. The CDR3 covers 21 residues. V lost 7 bases, J lost 4 bases, and 25 bases stayed unmatched. CDR3 nucleotide sequence: TGTGCCAGCACCGATCTACCGGGACAGGGAGTGGTGTCTGCCTTTAATGAAAAACTGTTTTTT. Residues: CASTDLPGQGVVSAFNEKLFF. Drawing the rest from reference TRBV28 and TRBJ1-4, the complete variable domain is DVKVTQSSRYLVKRTGEKVFLECVQDMDHENMFWYRQDPGLGLRLIYFSYDVKMKEKGDIPEGYSVSREKKERFSLILESASTNQTSMYLCASTDLPGQGVVSAFNEKLFFGSGTQLSVL.

The CDR3 DNA reads TGTGCCAGCAGCCCTACCAGGTGGGGCTACACCTTC. Its protein is CASSPTRWGYTF. The rearrangement joins TRBV7-8 to TRBJ1-2; D uncertain. The CDR3 runs 12 residues. Germline loops: CDR1 SGHVS, CDR2 FQNEAQ. V shed 5 bases and J shed 8 bases, with 12 bases lying between them. Full variable domain (remainder filled in from reference TRBV7-8 and TRBJ1-2): GAGVSQSPRYKVAKRGQDVALRCDPISGHVSLFWYQQALGQGPEFLTYFQNEAQLDKSGLPSDRFFAERPEGSVSTLKIQRTQQEDSAVYLCASSPTRWGYTFGSGTRLTVV.

This chain joins TRBV6-2 or TRBV6-3 and TRBJ2-7; a possible D gene is TRBD1 (6 bases). Germline V gives CDR1 MNHEY, CDR2 SVGEGT. With 2 bases removed from V and 1 base from J, the gap between germline ends came to 24 bases. CDR3 size: 19 residues. Here the CDR3 reads CASSYLLGRGHEVSYEQYF. The CDR3 DNA reads as TGTGCCAGCAGTTACCTTCTCGGCAGGGGTCATGAGGTTTCCTACGAGCAGTACTTC.

The chain joins TRBV7-9 to TRBJ1-1, with a tentative D call TRBD1 (5 bases). CDR1 and CDR2 (germline): SEHNR, FQNEAQ (reference sequence). The V and J ends lost 5 bases and 2 bases respectively, with 12 bases between them. The CDR3 extends over 14 amino acids. The CDR3, as DNA: TGTGCCAGCAGCCCCGACGGGGGAAACACTGAAGCTTTCTTT. It encodes CASSPDGGNTEAFF.

The chain employs TRBV7-2 and TRBJ2-5, with 16 bases aligning to TRBD2. The germline V gene encodes CDR1 SGHTA and CDR2 FQGNSA. This CDR3 spans 18 amino acids. V was pared by 1 base and J by 4 bases, with 6 bases of the junction left unmatched. This CDR3 reads CASSLVGLAGGARETQYF. The CDR3 DNA follows: TGTGCCAGCAGCTTAGTGGGACTAGCGGGAGGGGCACGAGAGACCCAGTACTTC.

V is TRBV7-3 and J is TRBJ2-7; the D gene is possibly TRBD2 (5 bases). The CDR3 runs to 15 residues. Trimming cost V 5 bases and J 3 bases, with 17 bases left between them. CDR1 is SGHTA, CDR2 FQGTGA, per germline. CDR3: CASSRPLRVDYEQYF. The DNA of the CDR3 is TGTGCCAGCAGCCGCCCCTTGCGGGTGGACTACGAGCAGTACTTC.

The J gene is TRBJ2-2, the V gene TRBV29-1; 8 bases line up with TRBD2. This CDR3 is 15 amino acids long. Trimming took 4 bases from V and 4 from J; bases not matched to a gene: 8. Germline V gene sequence: CDR1 SQVTM, CDR2 ANQGSEA. The CDR3 here is CSVVGVTSATGELFF. Written as DNA, the CDR3 is TGCAGCGTTGTTGGGGTGACTAGCGCCACCGGGGAGCTGTTTTTT.

The chain uses TRBV7-9 and TRBJ2-3; tentative D call: TRBD1 (6 bases). Germline assignment: CDR1 SEHNR and CDR2 FQNEAQ (reference sequence). Trimming shortened V by 3 bases and J by 2 bases, and 12 bases separated the two germline ends. CDR3 length: 15 residues. The CDR3: CASSFPAGDTDTQYF. DNA of the CDR3: TGTGCCAGCAGCTTTCCGGCAGGGGACACAGATACGCAGTATTTT.

The rearrangement links TRBV6-9 to TRBJ2-3; maybe TRBD2 (6 bases). In germline, CDR1 is MNHGY, CDR2 SVAAGI. CDR3 size: 16 residues. V was clipped by 10 bases and J by 1 base, with 21 bases between them. The CDR3 loop is CATKAYRSGRTDTQYF. DNA for the CDR3: TGTGCCACCAAGGCCTACCGTAGCGGCCGCACAGATACGCAGTATTTT.

The chain is built from TRBV9 and TRBJ2-2, with D unclear. Trimming shortened V by 2 bases and J by 0 bases, and 5 bases separated the two germline ends. There are 14 residues in the CDR3. Germline CDR1 and CDR2: SGDLS and YYNGEE. CDR3 bases: TGTGCCAGCAGCGTCAGGACGAACACCGGGGAGCTGTTTTTT. Residues: CASSVRTNTGELFF.

In DNA, the CDR3 is TGCGCCAGCAGCGCCAGACATGCAACTAATGAAAAACTGTTTTTT. It translates to CASSARHATNEKLFF. This chain connects TRBV5-1 to TRBJ1-4, with D unclear. The CDR3 has 15 amino acids. The germline CDR1 and CDR2 sequences are SGHRS and YFSETQ. The V gene lost 4 bases and the J gene lost 0 bases, with 10 bases spanning the gap.

About this clone: A read error may explain this, as a much larger clone is one base away. The chain combines TRBV5-1 with TRBJ2-2; 7 positions match TRBD2. Germline V gene lookup returns CDR1 SGHRS and CDR2 YFSETQ. There are 14 residues in the CDR3. The V gene end was trimmed by 2 bases and the J gene end by 7 bases; junction bases not matched to a gene: 5. In DNA form, the CDR3 reads TGCGCCAGCAGCTTAACCCCGGGGGGCGGGGAGCTGTTTTTT. Translation gives CASSLTPGGGELFF. Combining the CDR3 with reference TRBV5-1 and TRBJ2-2 gives the whole variable domain KAGVTQTPRYLIKTRGQQVTLSCSPISGHRSVSWYQQTPGQGLQFLFEYFSETQRNKGNFPGRFSGRQFSNSRSEMNVSTLELGDSALYLCASSLTPGGGELFFGEGSRLTVL.

The rearrangement links TRBV18 to TRBJ2-5; TRBD1 is a possible D gene (6 bases). The length of the CDR3 is 14 residues. Germline lookup yields CDR1 KGHSH and CDR2 LQKENI. V was clipped by 2 bases and J by 7 bases, with 14 bases between them. The CDR3 loop is CASSPVRDTLTQYF. CDR3 nucleotide sequence: TGTGCCAGCTCACCAGTCAGGGACACCTTGACCCAGTACTTC.

The chain is built from TRBV5-6 and TRBJ1-4, with a tentative D call TRBD1 (6 bases). V was shortened by 4 bases and J by 8 bases, with 12 bases between the two germline ends. The CDR3 is 13 residues long. The V gene's germline CDR1 is SGHDT and CDR2 YYEEEE. The CDR3 is CASSVQGREKLFF. The CDR3 DNA reads as TGTGCCAGCAGCGTACAGGGACGGGAAAAACTGTTTTTT.

The gene calls are TRBV7-2 and TRBJ2-2, with D perhaps matching TRBD2 (5 bases). From germline, CDR1 is SGHTA and CDR2 FQGNSA. This CDR3 region has 15 residues. V lost 5 bases and J lost 4, with 14 bases in between. The CDR3 DNA is TGTGCCAGCAGCCCCTCGGGGTTGGGCACCGGGGAGCTGTTTTTT. Amino acid sequence: CASSPSGLGTGELFF. Variable domain in full (rest from reference TRBV7-2 and TRBJ2-2): GAGVSQSPSNKVTEKGKDVELRCDPISGHTALYWYRQSLGQGLEFLIYFQGNSAPDKSGLPSDRFSAERTGGSVSTLTIQRTQQEDSAVYLCASSPSGLGTGELFFGEGSRLTVL.

This clone was seen at least ten times. This sequence joins TRBV15 and TRBJ1-1; D ambiguous. V was clipped by 3 bases and J by 0 bases, with 11 bases between them. CDR1 and CDR2 from the germline V gene are LNHNV and YYDKDF (reference sequence). The CDR3 is 15 residues long. This CDR3 reads CATSSRVEMNTEAFF. The DNA of the CDR3 is TGTGCCACCAGCAGTCGGGTCGAGATGAACACTGAAGCTTTCTTT.